This record covers a single T cell receptor (beta chain). The data stem from a study of blood T cell repertoires in COVID-19. Looking at the study overall: The cDNA or gDNA used as material had been derived from T cells, B-cell-depleted T cells, or PBMCs.

How the authors handled the data: Reference gene primer amplification in the assay estimated nucleated cell counts. TCRdb's copy holds only in-frame clones and misses some; the assay was immunoSEQ multiplex PCR. For V, J and clone size, that table is used; D and trimming come from the DNA. The sample carries under 120,000 clones, roughly nine tenths recorded once. The clonotype originates from a woman aged 80 or over with acute or convalescent COVID-19. The specimen was peripheral blood.

CDR3 sequence reads: CASSLRDLQETQYF. The DNA of the CDR3 is TGTGCCAGCAGCTTGCGGGACTTACAAGAGACCCAGTACTTC. V is TRBV5-6 and J is TRBJ2-5; possible D gene TRBD2, 6 bases. This CDR3 region has 14 residues. Trimming took off 1 base at V and 2 bases at J, with 9 bases between the two ends. Germline V gene sequence: CDR1 SGHDT, CDR2 YYEEEE. The entire variable domain, with the rest obtained from reference TRBV5-6 and TRBJ2-5, is as follows: DAGVTQSPTHLIKTRGQQVTLRCSPKSGHDTVSWYQQALGQGPQFIFQYYEEEERQRGNFPDRFSGHQFPNYSSELNVNALLLGDSALYLCASSLRDLQETQYFGPGTRLLVL.